This T cell receptor beta chain emerged from a study of early T cells in non-severe SARS-CoV-2 infection. Study at large: Sequenced bulk RNA came from whole blood that was unsorted, and chains were unpaired.

As to this clonotype: Its antigen is not identified.

As part of library construction, unique molecular identifiers were attached to individual cDNA molecules. TCRdb re-analysed the 5' RACE reads in MiXCR, keeping a single row per CDR3 protein. This table holds tens of thousands of distinct CDR3 sequences, over 9% found once. The CDR3 is made up of 15 amino acids. V was trimmed by 1 base and J by 4 bases, leaving 13 bases between them. Germline-derived CDR1 and CDR2 are LGHDT and YNNKEL (reference sequence). Study-wide findings and caveats: Lookups in VDJdb leaned toward anti-spike CD8 responses and missed private and CD4 specificities.

This rearrangement joins TRBV3-1 to TRBJ1-2; a weak D match, TRBD1 (6 bases). This clonotype was obtained from an adult who was a healthcare worker with PCR-confirmed SARS-CoV-2 infection or an uninfected control (not recorded which). The material sequenced was whole blood, taken at baseline. The CDR3 sequence: CASSQALLTGYGYTF. The CDR3 DNA reads as TGTGCCAGCAGCCAAGCCCTCTTGACAGGCTATGGCTACACCTTC.